One and the same sample provided the 19 T cell receptor beta chains below, sequenced in a study of T cells in Graves' hyperthyroidism and ophthalmopathy. Template material for amplifying TCR beta CDR3 regions consisted of RNA transcripts. With the HTBI primer set, the TCR CDR3 went through a first round of RT-PCR. TCRdb analysed the multiplex PCR reads with MiXCR anew, one entry per CDR3 protein. The sample holds approximately 530,000 distinct CDR3 sequences, less than 20% seen once. Sequencing input: blood. The receptors derive from a man in his forties with Graves' ophthalmopathy.

This clonotype was observed at least ten times. The rearrangement uses TRBV2 and TRBJ2-7; D unresolved. CDR3 length equals 11 residues. Trimming stripped 6 bases from V and 3 bases from J, with 6 bases between. Per the germline V gene, CDR1 is SNHLY and CDR2 is FYNNEI. The CDR3 DNA reads TGTGCCAGCAGAGGGTTCTACGAGCAGTACTTC. Translated: CASRGFYEQYF.

This clonotype was seen repeatedly, ten times or more. The chain carries TRBV11-2 and TRBJ2-5; D possibly uses TRBD1 or TRBD2 (7 bases each). This CDR3 contains 15 residues. V was cut by 1 base and J by 7 bases, with 16 bases left in between. CDR1 and CDR2 from the germline V gene are SGHAT and FQNNGV. CDR3 coding DNA: TGTGCCAGCAGCTTAGTCCAGGGGGGGCAGGGGACCCAGTACTTC. This sequence encodes CASSLVQGGQGTQYF.

The chain joins TRBV6-5 to TRBJ1-5; no reliable D call. Germline CDR1 reads MNHEY; CDR2 reads SVGAGI. This CDR3 comprises 15 residues. Trimming left V 0 bases short and J 4 bases short, with 10 bases between. Here the CDR3 DNA reads TGTGCCAGCAGTTACTCAAAAACTCAGAATCAGCCCCAGCATTTT. Its protein product is CASSYSKTQNQPQHF.

This clonotype was seen a handful of times. The gene calls are TRBV18 and TRBJ1-2, with a weak D call TRBD1 (5 bases). The V end was cut by 8 bases, the J end by 2 bases, with 12 bases between. Germline V CDR1 and CDR2: KGHSH, LQKENI. The CDR3 has 13 residues. The CDR3 DNA reads TGTGCCAGCCTTCCCGACAGCAACTATGGCTACACCTTC. As protein: CASLPDSNYGYTF.

This clonotype was detected many times. This chain links TRBV7-8 with TRBJ2-3, with D perhaps TRBD2 (6 bases). Germline lookup yields CDR1 SGHVS and CDR2 FQNEAQ. There are 15 residues in the CDR3. V was shortened by 1 base and J by 1 base, with 9 bases between the two germline ends. For the CDR3, the DNA is TGTGCCAGCAGCTTAGTATCGGGGGGCACAGATACGCAGTATTTT. Protein product: CASSLVSGGTDTQYF.

In its sample, this clonotype was seen many times. CDR3 bases: TGTGCCATCACTGCGACTAGCGGGGGGGCGAGGACCGGGGAGCTGTTTTTT. Amino acid sequence: CAITATSGGARTGELFF. The genes are TRBV10-3 and TRBJ2-2; 14 nucleotides agree with TRBD2. Germline CDR1 is ENHRY and CDR2 is SYGVKD. There are 17 residues in the CDR3. V was pared by 7 bases and J by 5 bases, with 9 bases of the junction left unmatched.

The genes are TRBV4-2 and TRBJ1-1, with no clear D. The CDR3 contains 16 residues. Trimming left V 1 base short and J 0 bases short, with 12 bases between. CDR1 and CDR2 (germline): LGHNA, YNFKEQ. In nucleotides, the CDR3 is TGTGCCAGCAGCCAAGGGGAGGTTAAGGTGAACACTGAAGCTTTCTTT. It yields the protein CASSQGEVKVNTEAFF.

About this clonotype itself: A much larger clone differs by one base, so this may be a read error. This chain links TRBV29-1 with TRBJ1-1; 8 bases agree with TRBD1. The CDR3 has 13 residues. Germline loops: CDR1 SQVTM, CDR2 ANQGSEA. With V trimmed by 7 bases and J by 0 bases, 4 bases remained unmatched. CDR3 in DNA: TGCAGCGCCGAGGGACAGGTGAACACTGAAGCTTTCTTT. This codes for CSAEGQVNTEAFF. Drawing the rest from reference TRBV29-1 and TRBJ1-1, the complete variable domain is SAVISQKPSRDICQRGTSLTIQCQVDSQVTMMFWYRQQPGQSLTLIATANQGSEATYESGFVIDKFPISRPNLTFSTLTVSNMSPEDSSIYLCSAEGQVNTEAFFGQGTRLTVV.

The sample holds a few counts of this clonotype. The V and J genes are TRBV29-1 and TRBJ2-6; D remains unclear. The V end was cut by 3 bases, the J end by 0 bases, with 15 bases between. This CDR3 is built from 17 residues. Germline loops: CDR1 SQVTM, CDR2 ANQGSEA. The CDR3 DNA reads TGCAGCGTTGATGCCCCCTTACAAGGCTCTGGGGCCAACGTCCTGACTTTC. It specifies CSVDAPLQGSGANVLTF.

The rearrangement uses TRBV19 and TRBJ2-3; D possibly corresponds to TRBD2 (6 bases). V was shortened by 3 bases and J by 2 bases, with 9 bases between the two germline ends. Looked up from germline, CDR1 is LNHDA and CDR2 is SQIVND (reference sequence). This CDR3 is 14 amino acids long. The chain's CDR3 is CASSIAGYTDTQYF. Written as DNA, the CDR3 is TGTGCCAGTAGTATTGCGGGGTACACAGATACGCAGTATTTT.

This clonotype was recorded at least ten times. V and J are TRBV28 and TRBJ2-3; 7 positions match TRBD2. J was trimmed by 0 bases and V by 3 bases; bases with no gene match: 6. CDR1 is MDHEN, CDR2 SYDVKM, per germline. The CDR3 is 16 amino acids. The CDR3 DNA is TGTGCCAGCAGTTTTTCCGGACTAGGGAGCACAGATACGCAGTATTTT. As protein: CASSFSGLGSTDTQYF.

This clonotype showed up many times. The V gene is TRBV11-2, the J gene TRBJ2-1, with D perhaps matching TRBD1 or TRBD2 (5 bases each). The CDR3 is 14 amino acids. The germline V and J ends were trimmed by 3 bases and 12 bases, with 18 bases remaining between them. The germline V gene encodes CDR1 SGHAT and CDR2 FQNNGV. This CDR3 reads CASSLQRTTKRQFF. DNA for the CDR3: TGTGCCAGCAGCTTGCAGCGGACAACCAAACGGCAGTTCTTC.

This chain joins TRBV7-6 and TRBJ2-2; 9 bases line up with TRBD1. With 5 bases clipped from V and 5 bases from J, the junction kept 3 bases outside the gene matches. The CDR3 has 14 amino acids. Germline assignment: CDR1 SGHVS and CDR2 FNYEAQ. The CDR3 region is CASSPTGGTGELFF. DNA of the CDR3: TGTGCCAGCAGCCCGACAGGGGGGACCGGGGAGCTGTTTTTT.

V usage is TRBV5-6 and J usage is TRBJ2-7; D perhaps matches TRBD2 (6 bases). The length of the CDR3 is 17 residues. V lost 4 bases to trimming and J lost 4 bases, with 24 bases between them. Germline CDR1 SGHDT, CDR2 YYEEEE. CDR3 sequence (DNA): TGTGCCAGCAGCGCCCTGGGGGGAGCGGAGGGCGGGTACGAGCAGTACTTC. It specifies CASSALGGAEGGYEQYF.

The chain carries TRBV10-3 and TRBJ2-1; possibly TRBD2 for D (6 bases). Trimming stripped 0 bases from V and 8 bases from J, with 14 bases between. In germline, CDR1 is ENHRY, CDR2 SYGVKD. The CDR3 loop spans 15 amino acids. DNA of the CDR3: TGTGCCATCAGTGAGTCGGCCGGAGGGGTCGATGAGCAGTTCTTC. It encodes CAISESAGGVDEQFF.

This clonotype has more than one count but fewer than ten. This chain links TRBV6-5 with TRBJ1-3; D is undetermined. V lost 0 bases and J 0 bases, leaving 12 bases between the germline ends. The CDR3 is 17 amino acids. Looked up from germline, CDR1 is MNHEY and CDR2 is SVGAGI. The CDR3 is CASSYSIAGISGNTIYF. DNA of the CDR3: TGTGCCAGCAGTTACTCGATTGCGGGGATCTCTGGAAACACCATATATTTT.

This clonotype came up many times. The rearrangement links TRBV5-1 to TRBJ2-1; 10 nucleotides line up with TRBD1. Trimming at V came to 3 bases and at J to 3 bases, leaving 3 bases not matched to a gene. The germline V gene has CDR1 SGHRS and CDR2 YFSETQ. The CDR3 extends over 15 amino acids. The CDR3 DNA follows: TGCGCCAGCAGCTCAGGACAGGGGGGCTACAATGAGCAGTTCTTC. Residues: CASSSGQGGYNEQFF. The full variable domain, rest sourced from reference TRBV5-1 and TRBJ2-1, is KAGVTQTPRYLIKTRGQQVTLSCSPISGHRSVSWYQQTPGQGLQFLFEYFSETQRNKGNFPGRFSGRQFSNSRSEMNVSTLELGDSALYLCASSSGQGGYNEQFFGPGTRLTVL.

This clonotype showed up many times. This chain joins TRBV5-1 and TRBJ1-1; D is unclear. CDR1 is SGHRS, CDR2 YFSETQ, per germline. Trimming left V 0 bases short and J 0 bases short, with 15 bases between. The CDR3 is 17 amino acids. The CDR3 nucleotides are TGCGCCAGCAGCTTGGGCCGACTCGGACGGATGAACACTGAAGCTTTCTTT. It is translated as CASSLGRLGRMNTEAFF.

The sample holds many counts of this clonotype. V and J are TRBV20-1 and TRBJ1-2; 8 nucleotides match TRBD1. CDR1 and CDR2 from the germline V gene are DFQATT and SNEGSKA (reference sequence). V dropped 6 bases and J dropped 5; count of bases not matched to a gene: 8. CDR3 length: 13 amino acids. Written as DNA, the CDR3 is TGCAGTGCCTATCCCGGGACAGGATATGGCTACACCTTC. Its translation: CSAYPGTGYGYTF.